Shown below are 25 T cell receptor beta chains from a single sample sequenced in a study of cytomegalovirus exposure and HLA in healthy donors. Use of 60 Vbeta and 13 Jbeta primers characterized the PCR. The data were produced by immunoSEQ multiplex PCR, yet TCRdb's version contains in-frame clones alone and is incomplete. The table has 130,000 or so clones, around 73% seen once. Sequencing used PBMCs. The receptors here all came from a female donor in good health and CMV-seronegative.

This clone is a singleton in its sample. The rearrangement joins TRBV29-1 to TRBJ2-7; D remains unclear. The CDR3 runs 11 residues. V was cut by 4 bases and J by 3 bases, with 7 bases left in between. Germline CDR1 SQVTM, CDR2 ANQGSEA. The CDR3 DNA is TGCAGCGTTGGAGTAAACTACGAGCAGTACTTC. It is translated as CSVGVNYEQYF.

This rearrangement joins TRBV5-4 to TRBJ2-3; 10 nucleotides align to TRBD2. Germline V lookup: CDR1 SGHNT, CDR2 YYREEE (reference sequence). After removal of 2 bases from V and 2 bases from J, the junction contained 2 bases not matched to a gene. This CDR3 comprises 15 residues. For the CDR3, the DNA is TGTGCCAGCAGCTTAGCGGGGGGGTACACAGATACGCAGTATTTT. Translation: CASSLAGGYTDTQYF.

The rearrangement joins TRBV7-9 to TRBJ1-2; D may be TRBD1 (5 bases). Trimming stripped 2 bases from V and 4 bases from J, with 11 bases between. CDR1 is SEHNR, CDR2 FQNEAQ, per germline (reference sequence). The CDR3 sequence is 14 residues long. CDR3 nucleotides: TGTGCCAGCAGCTTATCGACAGAACGCTATGGCTACACCTTC. Amino acids: CASSLSTERYGYTF.

The V call is TRBV15, the J call TRBJ1-2; D remains ambiguous. CDR3 length equals 13 residues. CDR1 and CDR2 (germline): LNHNV, YYDKDF (reference sequence). V gave up 0 bases and J gave up 4 bases, with 6 bases separating them. CDR3: CATSRDPLYGYTF. CDR3 bases: TGTGCCACCAGCAGAGACCCCCTCTATGGCTACACCTTC.

The genes are TRBV7-8 and TRBJ2-1, with a tentative D call TRBD2 (5 bases). CDR3 length: 15 residues. Trimming took off 4 bases at V and 6 bases at J, with 16 bases between the two ends. The germline gives CDR1 SGHVS, CDR2 FQNEAQ. The CDR3 spells CASSWLALRPNEQFF. CDR3 coding DNA: TGTGCCAGCAGCTGGCTAGCCCTCAGGCCCAATGAGCAGTTCTTC.

This clone was counted between two and nine times. V is TRBV9 and J is TRBJ1-3; 11 positions match TRBD1. Unmatched junction bases numbered 5, after V lost 3 bases and J lost 3 bases. This CDR3 is 16 amino acids long. Germline CDR1 and CDR2: SGDLS and YYNGEE. DNA of the CDR3: TGTGCCAGCAGCGGTGGACAGGGGGCGATTGGAAACACCATATATTTT. It translates to CASSGGQGAIGNTIYF.

The chain employs TRBV11-3 and TRBJ2-1, with D maybe TRBD2 (6 bases). V shed 3 bases and J shed 0 bases, with 12 bases lying between them. The germline V gene encodes CDR1 SGHNT and CDR2 YENEEA. This CDR3 has 16 amino acids. The CDR3 nucleotides read TGTGCCAGCAGCTTTGACGGGAGCACCTCCTACAATGAGCAGTTCTTC. Protein product: CASSFDGSTSYNEQFF.

The chain combines TRBV7-2 with TRBJ1-5; 9 bases match TRBD1. Germline assignment: CDR1 SGHTA and CDR2 FQGNSA. Unmatched junction bases numbered 11, after V lost 5 bases and J lost 6 bases. The CDR3 extends over 16 amino acids. CDR3 region: CASSRPPGQGLQPQHF. CDR3 nucleotides: TGTGCCAGCAGCCGACCCCCGGGACAGGGACTTCAGCCCCAGCATTTT.

This clone came up a few times. This chain connects TRBV7-9 to TRBJ2-1; 9 bases agree with TRBD2. J lost 5 bases, V lost 5 bases, and 7 bases had no gene match. Germline CDR1 and CDR2: SEHNR and FQNEAQ (reference sequence). The CDR3 runs 15 residues. The CDR3 DNA follows: TGTGCCAGCAGCGCCTTAGCGGGGGCCAACAATGAGCAGTTCTTC. It encodes CASSALAGANNEQFF.

The chain uses TRBV7-9 and TRBJ2-7, with 9 bases fitting TRBD1. Trimming removed 6 bases from V and 3 bases from J; junction bases left unmatched: 9. Germline CDR1 and CDR2: SEHNR and FQNEAQ (reference sequence). The CDR3 extends over 15 amino acids. CDR3 in amino acids: CASSSVGTGIYEQYF. CDR3 coding DNA: TGTGCCAGCAGTTCCGTCGGGACAGGGATCTACGAGCAGTACTTC.

This chain joins TRBV9 and TRBJ1-4; D perhaps matches TRBD1 (6 bases). Germline loops: CDR1 SGDLS, CDR2 YYNGEE. This CDR3 spans 18 amino acids. Deletions cut 4 bases from V and 0 bases from J, with 19 bases between. Written as DNA, the CDR3 is TGTGCCAGCAGCCAGACTCCCTGGACAGATCCAACTAATGAAAAACTGTTTTTT. This encodes CASSQTPWTDPTNEKLFF.

The chain employs TRBV2 and TRBJ1-2, with TRBD1 identical over 7 bases. The CDR3 consists of 13 residues. Per the germline V gene, CDR1 is SNHLY and CDR2 is FYNNEI. With 7 bases clipped from V and 6 bases from J, the junction kept 8 bases outside the gene matches. In DNA form, the CDR3 reads TGTGCCAGCACTAACGACAGGGAGGATGGCTACACCTTC. Protein product: CASTNDREDGYTF.

The chain is built from TRBV7-3 and TRBJ2-5; D is undetermined. The V end lost 3 bases, the J end lost 2 bases, and 7 bases lay between the germline ends. The germline V gene has CDR1 SGHTA and CDR2 FQGTGA. The length of the CDR3 is 13 residues. The CDR3 DNA reads as TGTGCCAGCAGCTTTCTTGTTCAAGAGACCCAGTACTTC. Residues: CASSFLVQETQYF.

This rearrangement joins TRBV4-3 to TRBJ1-1; 9 nucleotides align to TRBD1. The V segment lost 3 bases and the J segment 3 bases; nucleotides outside the gene matches: 2. The CDR3 covers 14 residues. From germline, CDR1 is LGHNA and CDR2 YSLEER. CDR3 residues: CASSHRQGDTEAFF. The DNA for the CDR3 is TGCGCCAGCAGCCACCGACAGGGGGACACTGAAGCTTTCTTT.

In its sample, this clone was seen once. The V call is TRBV18, the J call TRBJ2-7; no reliable D call. Germline lookup yields CDR1 KGHSH and CDR2 LQKENI. CDR3 length: 14 amino acids. Deletions cut 2 bases from V and 3 bases from J, with 11 bases between. CDR3 nucleotides: TGTGCCAGCTCACCAGTCAACTCCCGCTACGAGCAGTACTTC. Amino acids: CASSPVNSRYEQYF.

The chain combines TRBV19 with TRBJ2-1; 7 bases map to TRBD2. V shed 9 bases and J 6 bases; nucleotides not matched to a gene: 8. Germline CDR1 LNHDA, CDR2 SQIVND (reference sequence). This CDR3 has 13 residues. CDR3 bases: TGTGCCAGCGGGACTAACCGCCTCAATGAGCAGTTCTTC. This codes for CASGTNRLNEQFF.

V usage is TRBV9 and J usage is TRBJ1-1, with no clear D. In germline, CDR1 is SGDLS, CDR2 YYNGEE. The CDR3 totals 16 residues. Trimming left V 4 bases short and J 1 base short, with 17 bases between. As DNA, the CDR3 is TGTGCCAGCAGCCAGATGGGGAGGGCGACGAACACTGAAGCTTTCTTT. Translated: CASSQMGRATNTEAFF.

This clone has a single count. The genes are TRBV27 and TRBJ2-3, with 10 bases that match TRBD1. Unmatched junction bases numbered 4, after V lost 6 bases and J lost 1 base. This CDR3 has 15 amino acids. The germline CDR1 and CDR2 sequences are MNHEY and SMNVEV (reference sequence). DNA of the CDR3: TGTGCCAGCAGCAAAGGGACAGGGGGCACAGATACGCAGTATTTT. Translated, it gives CASSKGTGGTDTQYF.

This chain uses TRBV19 with TRBJ2-2; TRBD2 aligns across 8 bases. Germline V gene sequence: CDR1 LNHDA, CDR2 SQIVND (reference sequence). With 4 bases clipped from V and 3 bases from J, the junction kept 7 bases outside the gene matches. This CDR3 contains 16 residues. The CDR3 loop reads CASSTPTSGYTGELFF. The CDR3 nucleotides are TGTGCCAGTAGTACCCCCACTAGCGGCTACACCGGGGAGCTGTTTTTT.

The V call is TRBV18, the J call TRBJ2-1, with 11 bases fitting TRBD2. V was clipped by 3 bases and J by 8 bases; unmatched bases: 9. CDR1 and CDR2 (germline): KGHSH, LQKENI. The CDR3 has 16 residues. The DNA for the CDR3 is TGTGCCAGCTCACCCTCGTCAGGACTAGCGGGCGATGAGCAGTTCTTC. This gives the protein CASSPSSGLAGDEQFF. Based on the CDR3 plus reference TRBV18 and TRBJ2-1, the full variable domain is NAGVMQNPRHLVRRRGQEARLRCSPMKGHSHVYWYRQLPEEGLKFMVYLQKENIIDESGMPKERFSAEFPKEGPSILRIQQVVRGDSAAYFCASSPSSGLAGDEQFFGPGTRLTVL.

A note on this clone: This could be a read error, since a much larger clone is one nucleotide away. The chain links TRBV4-3 to TRBJ2-1, with 8 positions matching TRBD2. V trimming: 1 base; J trimming: 7 bases; junction bases outside the gene matches: 27. The CDR3 contains 22 residues. Germline CDR1 is LGHNA and CDR2 is YSLEER. The CDR3 nucleotides read TGCGCCAGCAGCCAAGGTCCGTCCGGGAGGGCCCGCTCGAGTGAAGGAACGAATGAGCAGTTCTTC. This codes for CASSQGPSGRARSSEGTNEQFF.

On this clone itself: At one end, the junction sequence differs from germline, possibly due to a read error. The chain is built from TRBV29-1 and TRBJ1-5; perhaps TRBD1 as D (5 bases). The CDR3 contains 12 residues. Germline V gene lookup returns CDR1 SQVTM and CDR2 ANQGSEA. DNA for the CDR3: TGCAGCGTTAAAGACAGTAATCAGCCCCAGCATTTT. Translating it yields CSVKDSNQPQHF.

This clone was found once. V usage is TRBV28 and J usage is TRBJ2-5; 9 bases fit TRBD1. Germline CDR1 is MDHEN and CDR2 is SYDVKM. V shed 6 bases, J shed 4 bases, and the junction held 3 bases outside the gene matches. The CDR3 loop spans 13 amino acids. DNA for the CDR3: TGTGCCAGCAGGGGACAGGGAGGAGAGACCCAGTACTTC. Translating it yields CASRGQGGETQYF. Using reference TRBV28 and TRBJ2-5 for the parts outside the CDR3, the full variable domain is DVKVTQSSRYLVKRTGEKVFLECVQDMDHENMFWYRQDPGLGLRLIYFSYDVKMKEKGDIPEGYSVSREKKERFSLILESASTNQTSMYLCASRGQGGETQYFGPGTRLLVL.

CDR3 residues: CASSPGLVNYEQYF. The CDR3 DNA reads TGTGCCAGCAGCCCGGGACTAGTAAACTACGAGCAGTACTTC. J is TRBJ2-7 and V is TRBV13; 8 nucleotides match TRBD2. There are 14 residues in the CDR3. CDR1 PRHDT and CDR2 FYEKMQ come from the germline V gene (reference sequence). The junction had 6 bases not matched to a gene; V was cut back by 5 bases and J by 3 bases.

This chain connects TRBV7-6 to TRBJ2-1, with a tentative D call TRBD1 (5 bases). This CDR3 has 15 amino acids. Looked up from germline, CDR1 is SGHVS and CDR2 is FNYEAQ. The germline V and J ends were trimmed by 5 bases and 0 bases, with 11 bases remaining between them. Here the CDR3 reads CASSPDSSSYNEQFF. CDR3 bases: TGTGCCAGCAGCCCCGACAGCAGCTCCTACAATGAGCAGTTCTTC.